These 26 T cell receptor beta chains originate from one sample sequenced in a study of T cells after posttransplantation cyclophosphamide. The data were produced by immunoSEQ multiplex PCR, yet TCRdb's version contains in-frame clones alone and is incomplete. The repertoire holds roughly 42,000 clones, about 92% seen once, with roughly 2.5% in the top ten. A marrow graft followed busulfan-fludarabine conditioning, with cyclophosphamide on days +3 and +4. Sequencing used PBMCs, obtained about 60 days after allogeneic stem cell transplant with posttransplant cyclophosphamide. The receptors derive from a male patient aged 60 to 75 who received an allogeneic stem cell transplant from a related donor and was CMV-positive. Some T cells may be provided by the graft donor.

This clone was seen only a few times. The chain carries TRBV6-5 and TRBJ1-1, with D tentatively TRBD1 (6 bases). Germline values: CDR1 MNHEY, CDR2 SVGAGI. V was clipped by 2 bases and J by 1 base, with 11 bases between them. The CDR3 totals 15 residues. The CDR3 spells CASSYGQLRNTEAFF. DNA for the CDR3: TGTGCCAGCAGTTACGGACAGCTAAGGAACACTGAAGCTTTCTTT.

The rearrangement links TRBV10-1 to TRBJ1-5; no reliable D call. Germline-derived CDR1 and CDR2 are WNHNN and SYGVQD (reference sequence). This CDR3 spans 13 amino acids. V lost 0 bases to trimming and J lost 7 bases, with 7 bases between them. CDR3 sequence: CASSESLGQPQHF. The CDR3 DNA is TGCGCCAGCAGTGAGTCTTTGGGCCAGCCCCAGCATTTT.

The count of this clone is one. This rearrangement joins TRBV6-6 to TRBJ2-5; D is possibly TRBD2 (6 bases). In germline, CDR1 is MNHNY, CDR2 SVGAGI (reference sequence). The CDR3 spans 14 residues. V was shortened by 2 bases and J by 1 base, with 8 bases between the two germline ends. The CDR3 here is CASSYGGIQETQYF. DNA of the CDR3: TGTGCCAGCAGTTACGGGGGGATCCAAGAGACCCAGTACTTC.

This clone appeared a single time. The J gene is TRBJ1-2, the V gene TRBV6-6, with TRBD1 matching over 9 bases. Looked up from germline, CDR1 is MNHNY and CDR2 is SVGAGI (reference sequence). The CDR3 length is 14 residues. J gave up 4 bases and V 4 bases, and 4 bases lay outside the gene matches. Here the CDR3 DNA reads TGTGCCAGCAGTTTGGGACAGGGCATCTATGGCTACACCTTC. Protein: CASSLGQGIYGYTF.

The genes are TRBV11-2 and TRBJ2-3; 9 nucleotides align to TRBD1. With 1 base clipped from V and 9 bases from J, the junction kept 8 bases outside the gene matches. The germline gives CDR1 SGHAT, CDR2 FQNNGV. The CDR3 loop spans 15 amino acids. CDR3 region: CASSLGGQGLGTQYF. In DNA form, the CDR3 reads TGTGCCAGCAGCTTAGGGGGACAGGGTTTAGGCACGCAGTATTTT.

This rearrangement joins TRBV21-1 to TRBJ2-2; TRBD1 is taken as the D call from the table, unchecked against the DNA. TRBV21-1 constitutes a pseudogene. The CDR3 is 16 amino acids. The CDR3 DNA reads TGTGCCAGCAGCGTCCACAGGGGAACGAACACCGGGGAGCTGTTTTTT. Translated: CASSVHRGTNTGELFF.

This chain connects TRBV7-9 to TRBJ1-5; unclear D gene. The CDR3 totals 15 residues. Trimming removed 4 bases from V and 0 bases from J, with 10 bases in between. From germline, CDR1 is SEHNR and CDR2 FQNEAQ (reference sequence). CDR3 nucleotides: TGTGCCAGCAGCTCAGACACATATAGCAATCAGCCCCAGCATTTT. Its protein product is CASSSDTYSNQPQHF. Full variable domain (missing parts from reference TRBV7-9 and TRBJ1-5): DTGVSQNPRHKITKRGQNVTFRCDPISEHNRLYWYRQTLGQGPEFLTYFQNEAQLEKSRLLSDRFSAERPKGSFSTLEIQRTEQGDSAMYLCASSSDTYSNQPQHFGDGTRLSIL.

The chain uses TRBV7-6 and TRBJ2-7, with D tentatively TRBD2 (7 bases). V lost 0 bases, J lost 7 bases, and 19 bases lay in between. Germline CDR1 is SGHVS and CDR2 is FNYEAQ. This CDR3 is 16 amino acids long. CDR3 loop: CASSLAGGGGGGEQYF. Here the CDR3 DNA reads TGTGCCAGCAGCTTAGCAGGGGGGGGAGGGGGAGGGGAGCAGTACTTC.

This chain connects TRBV6-5 to TRBJ1-2, with 7 bases lining up with TRBD1. This CDR3 spans 13 amino acids. Germline V gene data show CDR1 as MNHEY and CDR2 as SVGAGI. The V segment lost 4 bases and the J segment 7 bases; nucleotides outside the gene matches: 6. The CDR3 DNA is TGTGCCAGCAGTTCCGGGACAGTTGGTGGCTACACCTTC. Its protein product is CASSSGTVGGYTF.

This chain uses TRBV6-1 with TRBJ2-1; D is unresolved. CDR1 is MNHNS and CDR2 is SASEGT in the germline V gene. The CDR3 has 14 residues. The V and J ends lost 7 bases and 0 bases respectively, with 10 bases between them. Here the CDR3 reads CASTRRSSYNEQFF. The CDR3 region has the DNA TGTGCCAGCACCAGAAGGAGCTCCTACAATGAGCAGTTCTTC.

The chain joins TRBV4-1 to TRBJ1-5, with TRBD1 as a possible D gene (6 bases). V gave up 2 bases and J gave up 7 bases, with 9 bases separating them. The CDR3 has 13 residues. Germline lookup yields CDR1 MGHRA and CDR2 YSYEKL. The CDR3 reads CASSQLGAQPQHF. The CDR3 region has the DNA TGCGCCAGCAGCCAATTGGGGGCCCAGCCCCAGCATTTT.

The V and J genes are TRBV30 and TRBJ2-2, with 7 bases aligning to TRBD1. Germline V gene data show CDR1 as GTSNPN and CDR2 as SVGIG (reference sequence). This CDR3 is built from 17 residues. V trimming: 3 bases; J trimming: 1 base; junction bases outside the gene matches: 11. CDR3 sequence (DNA): TGTGCCTGGAGGGACTTCGGGGACAGAAAGAACACCGGGGAGCTGTTTTTT. This encodes CAWRDFGDRKNTGELFF.

V is TRBV29-1 and J is TRBJ1-2; D is undetermined. The ends were cut back, 6 bases at V and 8 bases at J, with 13 bases in the middle. The CDR3 totals 11 residues. Germline V lookup: CDR1 SQVTM, CDR2 ANQGSEA. The CDR3 loop reads CSVNPGEGYTF. Here the CDR3 DNA reads TGCAGCGTCAACCCGGGAGAGGGCTACACCTTC.

The rearrangement joins TRBV25-1 to TRBJ1-1, with D tentatively TRBD1 (5 bases). Germline CDR1 MGHDK, CDR2 SYGVNS. There are 13 residues in the CDR3. With 7 bases removed from V and 5 bases from J, the gap between germline ends came to 14 bases. CDR3 amino acids: CASNRGRETEAFF. The CDR3, as DNA: TGTGCCAGCAACCGGGGCCGGGAGACTGAAGCTTTCTTT.

This clone was recorded only once. The chain joins TRBV7-8 to TRBJ2-1; maybe TRBD2 (5 bases). The germline V gene has CDR1 SGHVS and CDR2 FQNEAQ. Trimming cost V 4 bases and J 5 bases, with 9 bases left between them. The CDR3 consists of 13 residues. Here the CDR3 reads CASSWLAHNEQFF. In DNA form, the CDR3 reads TGTGCCAGCAGCTGGCTAGCTCACAATGAGCAGTTCTTC. Full variable domain (remainder filled in from reference TRBV7-8 and TRBJ2-1): GAGVSQSPRYKVAKRGQDVALRCDPISGHVSLFWYQQALGQGPEFLTYFQNEAQLDKSGLPSDRFFAERPEGSVSTLKIQRTQQEDSAVYLCASSWLAHNEQFFGPGTRLTVL.

The chain uses TRBV19 and TRBJ1-5; D gene unclear. Germline V gives CDR1 LNHDA, CDR2 SQIVND (reference sequence). The CDR3 is 15 residues long. Deletions cut 6 bases from V and 0 bases from J, with 12 bases between. CDR3 amino acids: CASSAGHYSNQPQHF. The CDR3 DNA sequence: TGTGCCAGTAGCGCAGGTCATTATAGCAATCAGCCCCAGCATTTT.

The chain is built from TRBV28 and TRBJ2-3; 7 nucleotides line up with TRBD1. Germline V gene sequence: CDR1 MDHEN, CDR2 SYDVKM. CDR3 length equals 14 residues. V gave up 6 bases and J gave up 0 bases; unmatched junction bases: 3. CDR3 in amino acids: CASSPTGSTDTQYF. For the CDR3, the DNA is TGTGCCAGCAGCCCGACAGGGAGCACAGATACGCAGTATTTT.

The J gene is TRBJ1-4, the V gene TRBV30; 11 bases line up with TRBD1. The length of the CDR3 is 18 residues. V gave up 5 bases and J gave up 2 bases; unmatched junction bases: 13. Germline loops: CDR1 GTSNPN, CDR2 SVGIG (reference sequence). The CDR3 DNA reads as TGTGCCTGGTGGCCCGGGACAGGGGGGATTAGGACTAATGAAAAACTGTTTTTT. It specifies CAWWPGTGGIRTNEKLFF.

This clone was detected once. The chain links TRBV9 to TRBJ2-3; TRBD2 is a possible D gene (6 bases). This CDR3 is built from 16 residues. Trimming removed 0 bases from V and 1 base from J, with 12 bases in between. The germline CDR1 and CDR2 sequences are SGDLS and YYNGEE. CDR3 DNA: TGTGCCAGCAGCGTAGAGCAAGGCGGGGGCACAGATACGCAGTATTTT. This translates into CASSVEQGGGTDTQYF.

The chain employs TRBV7-9 and TRBJ1-2; perhaps TRBD1 as D (5 bases). The CDR3 length is 13 residues. From germline, CDR1 is SEHNR and CDR2 FQNEAQ (reference sequence). V gave up 5 bases and J gave up 4 bases, with 11 bases separating them. The CDR3 region has the DNA TGTGCCAGCAGCCTATCAGGGCCCTATGGCTACACCTTC. Translation gives CASSLSGPYGYTF.

This clone showed up just once. The V call is TRBV7-9, the J call TRBJ2-7; tentatively, D is TRBD2 (6 bases). The CDR3 sequence is 15 residues long. V shed 6 bases and J shed 3 bases, with 18 bases lying between them. The germline V gene encodes CDR1 SEHNR and CDR2 FQNEAQ (reference sequence). CDR3 protein: CASRMSGARGYEQYF. The CDR3 nucleotides read TGTGCCAGCAGGATGTCCGGGGCGCGGGGCTACGAGCAGTACTTC.

The rearrangement joins TRBV18 to TRBJ2-2, with a possible D match to TRBD2 (6 bases). The V gene's germline CDR1 is KGHSH and CDR2 LQKENI. This CDR3 contains 14 residues. Between the trimmed V and J ends, which lost 0 bases and 11 bases, there was a span of 13 bases. In DNA form, the CDR3 reads TGTGCCAGCTCACCACCTCGTTATACTAGCGAGCTGTTTTTT. Its translation: CASSPPRYTSELFF.

The rearrangement uses TRBV2 and TRBJ2-1; tentative D call: TRBD1 (6 bases). The length of the CDR3 is 14 residues. CDR1 and CDR2 from the germline V gene are SNHLY and FYNNEI. V lost 9 bases and J 7 bases, leaving 19 bases between the germline ends. CDR3 sequence: CARDRPYPVNEQFF. The CDR3 nucleotides are TGTGCCAGAGACAGGCCCTACCCGGTAAATGAGCAGTTCTTC.

The chain carries TRBV9 and TRBJ2-3; no clear D gene. The CDR3 covers 13 residues. Germline-derived CDR1 and CDR2 are SGDLS and YYNGEE. The V end was cut by 0 bases, the J end by 3 bases, with 5 bases between. CDR3 region: CASSVGETDTQYF. The DNA of the CDR3 is TGTGCCAGCAGCGTAGGCGAAACAGATACGCAGTATTTT.

The chain recombines TRBV9 with TRBJ1-6; D not resolved. CDR1 is SGDLS, CDR2 YYNGEE, per germline. Trimming removed 0 bases from V and 7 bases from J, with 5 bases in between. The length of the CDR3 is 13 residues. This chain's CDR3 is CASSVAQNSPLHF. CDR3 nucleotide sequence: TGTGCCAGCAGCGTAGCACAGAATTCACCCCTCCACTTT.

This chain uses TRBV13 with TRBJ1-2; perhaps TRBD1 as D (5 bases). With 4 bases removed from V and 7 bases from J, the gap between germline ends came to 10 bases. The germline gives CDR1 PRHDT, CDR2 FYEKMQ (reference sequence). The CDR3 is made up of 12 amino acids. CDR3 protein: CASSSPGIGYTF. CDR3 coding DNA: TGTGCCAGCAGCTCACCAGGGATTGGCTACACCTTC.